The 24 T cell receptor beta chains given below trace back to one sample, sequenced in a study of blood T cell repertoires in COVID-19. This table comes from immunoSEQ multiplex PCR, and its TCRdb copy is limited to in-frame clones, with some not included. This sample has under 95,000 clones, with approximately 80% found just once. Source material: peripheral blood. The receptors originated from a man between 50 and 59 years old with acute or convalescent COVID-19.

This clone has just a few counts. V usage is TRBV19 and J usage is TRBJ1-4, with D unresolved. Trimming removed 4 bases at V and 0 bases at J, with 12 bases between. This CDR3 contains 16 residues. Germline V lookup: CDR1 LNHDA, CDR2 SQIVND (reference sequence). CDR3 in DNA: TGTGCCAGTAGTACTCGGAGCGGTGCAACTAATGAAAAACTGTTTTTT. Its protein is CASSTRSGATNEKLFF.

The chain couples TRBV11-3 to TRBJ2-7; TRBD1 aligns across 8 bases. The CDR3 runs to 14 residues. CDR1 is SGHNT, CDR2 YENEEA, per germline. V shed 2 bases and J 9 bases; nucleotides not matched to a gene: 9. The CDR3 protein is CASSLIGQGSPQYF. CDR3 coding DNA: TGTGCCAGCAGCTTAATAGGACAGGGATCCCCGCAGTACTTC.

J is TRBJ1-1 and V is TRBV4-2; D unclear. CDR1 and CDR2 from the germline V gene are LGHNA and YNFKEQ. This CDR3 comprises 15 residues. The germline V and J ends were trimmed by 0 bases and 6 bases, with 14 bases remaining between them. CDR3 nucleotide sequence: TGTGCCAGCAGCCAAGATGACAACCCGACGGCTGAAGCTTTCTTT. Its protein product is CASSQDDNPTAEAFF.

The CDR3 DNA follows: TGTGCCAGCAGCCTTAGGGGACAGGTCTTCTCTGGGGCCAACGTCCTGACTTTC. It translates to CASSLRGQVFSGANVLTF. The V call is TRBV11-2, the J call TRBJ2-6; 8 nucleotides agree with TRBD1. With 5 bases clipped from V and 0 bases from J, the junction kept 9 bases outside the gene matches. The germline gives CDR1 SGHAT, CDR2 FQNNGV. CDR3 size: 18 residues.

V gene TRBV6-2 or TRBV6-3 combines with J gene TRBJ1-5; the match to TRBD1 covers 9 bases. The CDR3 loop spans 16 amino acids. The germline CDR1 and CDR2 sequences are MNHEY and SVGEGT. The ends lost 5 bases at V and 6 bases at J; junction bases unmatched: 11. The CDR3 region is CASSKPPGTGSQPQHF. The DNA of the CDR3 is TGTGCCAGCAGTAAACCCCCCGGGACAGGGAGTCAGCCCCAGCATTTT.

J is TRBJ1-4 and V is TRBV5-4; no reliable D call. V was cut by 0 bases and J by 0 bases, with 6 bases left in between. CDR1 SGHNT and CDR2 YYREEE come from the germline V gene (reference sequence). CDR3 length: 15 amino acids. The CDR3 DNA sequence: TGTGCCAGCAGCTTGGGAGGGACAACTAATGAAAAACTGTTTTTT. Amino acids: CASSLGGTTNEKLFF.

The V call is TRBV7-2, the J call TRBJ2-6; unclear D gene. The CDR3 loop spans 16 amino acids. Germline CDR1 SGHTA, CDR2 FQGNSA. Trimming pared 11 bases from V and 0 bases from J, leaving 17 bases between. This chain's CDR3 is CADSPPYGSGANVLTF. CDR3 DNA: TGTGCCGATTCTCCCCCATACGGCTCTGGGGCCAACGTCCTGACTTTC.

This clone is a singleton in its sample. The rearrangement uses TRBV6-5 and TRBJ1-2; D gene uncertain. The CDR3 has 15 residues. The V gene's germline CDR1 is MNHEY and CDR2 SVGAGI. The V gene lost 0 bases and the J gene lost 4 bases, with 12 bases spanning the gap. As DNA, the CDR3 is TGTGCCAGCAGTTACTCTTTTAAAGGAGCCTATGGCTACACCTTC. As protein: CASSYSFKGAYGYTF.

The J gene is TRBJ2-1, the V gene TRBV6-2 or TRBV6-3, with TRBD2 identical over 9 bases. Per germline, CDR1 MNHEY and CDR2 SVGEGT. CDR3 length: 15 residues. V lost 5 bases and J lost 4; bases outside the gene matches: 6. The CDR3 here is CASSRAGGPYNEQFF. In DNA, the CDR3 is TGTGCCAGCAGTAGAGCGGGGGGCCCGTACAATGAGCAGTTCTTC.

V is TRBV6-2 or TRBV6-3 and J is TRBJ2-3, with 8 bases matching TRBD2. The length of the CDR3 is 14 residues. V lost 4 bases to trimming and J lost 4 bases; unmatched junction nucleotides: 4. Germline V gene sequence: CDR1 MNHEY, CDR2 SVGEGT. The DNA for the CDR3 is TGTGCCAGCAGTTGGGCGGGGGGAGCAGATACGCAGTATTTT. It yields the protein CASSWAGGADTQYF.

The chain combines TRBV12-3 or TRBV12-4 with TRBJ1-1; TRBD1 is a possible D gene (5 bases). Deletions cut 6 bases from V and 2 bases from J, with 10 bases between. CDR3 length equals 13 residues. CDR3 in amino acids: CASSQTENTEAFF. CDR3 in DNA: TGTGCCAGCAGCCAGACAGAAAACACTGAAGCTTTCTTT.

CDR3 region: CATESTGYYNSPLHF. The CDR3 DNA reads TGTGCCACAGAGAGTACAGGGTACTATAATTCACCCCTCCACTTT. The chain employs TRBV2 and TRBJ1-6; maybe TRBD1 (6 bases). Germline lookup yields CDR1 SNHLY and CDR2 FYNNEI. This CDR3 contains 15 residues. V was cut by 10 bases and J by 3 bases, with 16 bases left in between.

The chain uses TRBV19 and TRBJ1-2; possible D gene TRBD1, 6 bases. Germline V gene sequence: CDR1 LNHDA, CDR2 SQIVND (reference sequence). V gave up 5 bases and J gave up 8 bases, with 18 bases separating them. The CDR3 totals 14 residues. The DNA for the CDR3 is TGTGCCAGTAGTCCCCGGACAGCTTATAGGGGCTACACCTTC. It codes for CASSPRTAYRGYTF.

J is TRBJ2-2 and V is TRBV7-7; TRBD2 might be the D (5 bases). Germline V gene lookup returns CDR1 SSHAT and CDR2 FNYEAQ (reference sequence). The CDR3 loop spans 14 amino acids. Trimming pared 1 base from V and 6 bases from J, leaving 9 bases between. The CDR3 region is CASSLDPGSGELFF. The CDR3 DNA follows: TGTGCCAGCAGCTTAGATCCGGGATCCGGGGAGCTGTTTTTT.

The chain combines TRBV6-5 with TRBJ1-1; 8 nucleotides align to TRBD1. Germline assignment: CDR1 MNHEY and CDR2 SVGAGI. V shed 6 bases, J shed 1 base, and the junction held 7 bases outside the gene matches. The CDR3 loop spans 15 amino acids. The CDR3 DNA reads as TGTGCCAGCAGCCTACAGGGGGTTACGAACACTGAAGCTTTCTTT. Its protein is CASSLQGVTNTEAFF.

The CDR3 is CASSQDLTGPEYGYTF. The CDR3 DNA follows: TGTGCCAGCAGCCAAGATCTAACAGGGCCCGAATATGGCTACACCTTC. The chain couples TRBV4-2 to TRBJ1-2; D may be TRBD1 (6 bases). Germline V gene data show CDR1 as LGHNA and CDR2 as YNFKEQ. This CDR3 has 16 amino acids. Trimming stripped 0 bases from V and 5 bases from J, with 16 bases between.

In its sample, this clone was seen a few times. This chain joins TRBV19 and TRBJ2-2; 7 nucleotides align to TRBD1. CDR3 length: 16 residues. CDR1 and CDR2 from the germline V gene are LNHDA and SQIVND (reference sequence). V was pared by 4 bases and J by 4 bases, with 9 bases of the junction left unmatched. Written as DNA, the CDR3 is TGTGCCAGTAGTACTCGGACAGGTCCTACCACCGGGGAGCTGTTTTTT. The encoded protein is CASSTRTGPTTGELFF.

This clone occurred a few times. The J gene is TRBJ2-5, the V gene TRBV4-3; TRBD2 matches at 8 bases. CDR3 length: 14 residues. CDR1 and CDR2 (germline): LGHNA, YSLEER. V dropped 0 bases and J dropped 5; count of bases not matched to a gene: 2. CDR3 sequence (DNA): TGCGCCAGCAGCCAAGATGCGGGAGGCGAGACCCAGTACTTC. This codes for CASSQDAGGETQYF.

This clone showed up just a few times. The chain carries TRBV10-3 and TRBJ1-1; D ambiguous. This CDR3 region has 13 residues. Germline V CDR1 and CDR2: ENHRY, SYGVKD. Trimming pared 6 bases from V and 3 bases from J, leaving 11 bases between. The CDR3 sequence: CAISGNRDTEAFF. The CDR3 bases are TGTGCCATCAGCGGAAACCGGGACACTGAAGCTTTCTTT.

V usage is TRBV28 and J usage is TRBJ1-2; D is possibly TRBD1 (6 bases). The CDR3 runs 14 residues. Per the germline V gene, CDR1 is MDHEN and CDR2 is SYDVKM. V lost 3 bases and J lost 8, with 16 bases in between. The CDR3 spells CASSFLGADRGYTF. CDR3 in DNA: TGTGCCAGCAGTTTTTTGGGGGCGGACCGGGGCTACACCTTC.

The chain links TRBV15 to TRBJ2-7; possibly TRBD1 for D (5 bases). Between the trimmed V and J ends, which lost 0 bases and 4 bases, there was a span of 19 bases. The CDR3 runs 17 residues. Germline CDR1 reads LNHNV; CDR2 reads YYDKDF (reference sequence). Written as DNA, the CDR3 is TGTGCCACCAGCAGAGATATCCCCCCAGGGAAGGGGTACGAGCAGTACTTC. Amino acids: CATSRDIPPGKGYEQYF.

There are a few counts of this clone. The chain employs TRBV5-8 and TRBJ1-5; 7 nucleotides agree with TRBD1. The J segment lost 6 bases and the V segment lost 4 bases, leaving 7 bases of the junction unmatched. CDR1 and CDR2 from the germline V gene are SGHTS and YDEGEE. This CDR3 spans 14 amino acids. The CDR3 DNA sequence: TGTGCCAGCAGCGCGAGGGGGCTTGTTCAGCCCCAGCATTTT. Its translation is CASSARGLVQPQHF.

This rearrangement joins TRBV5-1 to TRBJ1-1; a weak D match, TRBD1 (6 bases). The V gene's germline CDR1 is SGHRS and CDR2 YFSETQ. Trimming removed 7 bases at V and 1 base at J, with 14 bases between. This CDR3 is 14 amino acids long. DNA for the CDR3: TGCGCCAGCCAGGACCGGGACAAGAACACTGAAGCTTTCTTT. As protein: CASQDRDKNTEAFF.

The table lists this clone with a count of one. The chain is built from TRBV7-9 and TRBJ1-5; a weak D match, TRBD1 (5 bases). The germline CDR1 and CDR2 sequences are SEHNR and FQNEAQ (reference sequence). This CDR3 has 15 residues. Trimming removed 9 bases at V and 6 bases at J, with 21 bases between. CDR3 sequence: CASSNDWGDSQPQHF. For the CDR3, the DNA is TGTGCCAGTTCGAACGATTGGGGGGATAGTCAGCCCCAGCATTTT.